Presented here are 20 T cell receptor beta chains from one specimen sequenced in a study of CD8 T cells in Susac syndrome. An input of roughly 0.5 to 1 ug of RNA was subjected to reverse transcription using random hexamers. TCRdb itself ran the immunoSEQ multiplex PCR reads through MiXCR, one entry per CDR3 protein. In the table there are roughly 75,000 distinct CDR3 sequences, around 93% of which are singletons. The sample consisted of CD4+ T cells from PBMCs. Receptor source: a human donor with Susac syndrome.

V and J are TRBV19 and TRBJ1-6; 11 nucleotides match TRBD1. V gave up 6 bases and J gave up 10 bases; unmatched junction bases: 5. CDR3 length: 14 amino acids. The germline gives CDR1 LNHDA, CDR2 SQIVND (reference sequence). The CDR3 protein is CASSMDRGRSPLHF. In DNA, the CDR3 is TGTGCCAGTAGCATGGACAGGGGGCGGTCACCCCTCCACTTT.

This clonotype showed up just once. This sequence joins TRBV14 and TRBJ1-2; D possibly corresponds to TRBD1 (6 bases). Germline CDR1 is SGHDN and CDR2 is FVKESK. Trimming took off 3 bases at V and 8 bases at J, with 13 bases between the two ends. This CDR3 spans 13 amino acids. CDR3: CASSHARGGGYTF. For the CDR3, the DNA is TGTGCCAGCAGCCATGCGAGGGGGGGCGGCTACACCTTC.

This clonotype was found once. This sequence joins TRBV7-2 and TRBJ2-1; D remains unclear. This CDR3 region has 11 residues. Trimming removed 3 bases from V and 15 bases from J, with 12 bases in between. From germline, CDR1 is SGHTA and CDR2 FQGNSA. The CDR3 is CASSLKTSSFF. DNA of the CDR3: TGTGCCAGCAGCTTGAAGACCTCCTCGTTCTTC. Based on the CDR3 plus reference TRBV7-2 and TRBJ2-1, the full variable domain is GAGVSQSPSNKVTEKGKDVELRCDPISGHTALYWYRQSLGQGLEFLIYFQGNSAPDKSGLPSDRFSAERTGGSVSTLTIQRTQQEDSAVYLCASSLKTSSFFGPGTRLTVL.

V usage is TRBV20-1 and J usage is TRBJ1-6, with unresolved D. V lost 0 bases to trimming and J lost 2 bases, with 14 bases between them. Germline V gene data show CDR1 as DFQATT and CDR2 as SNEGSKA (reference sequence). The CDR3 is made up of 17 amino acids. CDR3 DNA sequence: TGCAGTGCTAGAGACCCTCAGAAGGATACCTATAATTCACCCCTCCACTTT. It specifies CSARDPQKDTYNSPLHF.

The chain couples TRBV6-1 to TRBJ2-5, with 8 bases aligning to TRBD1. Germline V gene data show CDR1 as MNHNS and CDR2 as SASEGT. Losses at the gene ends were 0 bases for V and 5 bases for J; bases not matched to a gene: 2. The CDR3 has 14 amino acids. The CDR3 region is CASSEAWDRETQYF. The CDR3 nucleotides read TGTGCCAGCAGTGAAGCGTGGGACAGGGAGACCCAGTACTTC.

In regard to this clonotype: Relative to the germline gene, one junction end is altered; a read error may explain this. CDR3 coding DNA: TGTGCCAGCAGCCAAGTTGGGACAGGGAACGCTGAAGCTTTCTTT. It translates to CASSQVGTGNAEAFF. V is TRBV4-2 and J is TRBJ1-1; TRBD1 matches at 9 bases. Germline assignment: CDR1 LGHNA and CDR2 YNFKEQ. The CDR3 consists of 15 residues.

The chain combines TRBV7-3 with TRBJ1-6; TRBD1 matches 7 bases. Germline values: CDR1 SGHTA, CDR2 FQGTGA. Losses at the gene ends were 2 bases for V and 0 bases for J; bases not matched to a gene: 4. The CDR3 totals 17 residues. CDR3 residues: CASSLGYRGSYNSPLHF. The CDR3 DNA is TGTGCCAGCAGCTTAGGGTACAGGGGCTCCTATAATTCACCCCTCCACTTT.

The chain combines TRBV20-1 with TRBJ2-1; the D gene is possibly TRBD2 (5 bases). V was trimmed by 6 bases and J by 7 bases, leaving 22 bases between them. The germline gives CDR1 DFQATT, CDR2 SNEGSKA (reference sequence). The CDR3 is made up of 15 amino acids. The chain's CDR3 is CSASPIAGLRNEQFF. CDR3 bases: TGCAGTGCCTCACCAATTGCGGGCTTGAGAAATGAGCAGTTCTTC.

A single count supports this clonotype. The chain carries TRBV12-3 or TRBV12-4 and TRBJ2-5; 15 positions agree with TRBD2. This CDR3 has 15 amino acids. After removal of 4 bases from V and 4 bases from J, the junction contained 1 base not matched to a gene. This chain's CDR3 is CASSWTSGGAETQYF. CDR3 DNA sequence: TGTGCCAGCAGTTGGACTAGCGGGGGGGCAGAGACCCAGTACTTC.

This clonotype was counted a few times. The gene calls are TRBV25-1 and TRBJ2-7, with D tentatively TRBD1 (6 bases). Trimming took off 4 bases at V and 0 bases at J, with 13 bases between the two ends. There are 15 residues in the CDR3. The germline V gene has CDR1 MGHDK and CDR2 SYGVNS. CDR3: CASSGQGHSSYEQYF. CDR3 sequence (DNA): TGTGCCAGCAGTGGCCAGGGACACAGCTCCTACGAGCAGTACTTC.

This chain connects TRBV18 to TRBJ2-3, with D perhaps matching TRBD1 (5 bases). V shed 3 bases and J shed 2 bases, with 12 bases lying between them. This CDR3 region has 15 residues. The V gene's germline CDR1 is KGHSH and CDR2 LQKENI. The CDR3 DNA sequence: TGTGCCAGCTCACCCCCGACAGAAATCACAGATACGCAGTATTTT. This encodes CASSPPTEITDTQYF.

This sequence joins TRBV28 and TRBJ2-1; 7 nucleotides align to TRBD1. V shed 5 bases, J shed 4 bases, and the junction held 11 bases outside the gene matches. The CDR3 is 16 amino acids. Germline CDR1 and CDR2: MDHEN and SYDVKM. CDR3 sequence: CASSKNPGRGYNEQFF. The CDR3 DNA follows: TGTGCCAGCAGTAAAAATCCCGGCAGGGGGTACAATGAGCAGTTCTTC.

The genes are TRBV7-2 and TRBJ1-2; D is perhaps TRBD1 (6 bases). CDR3 length equals 13 residues. V lost 5 bases and J 9 bases, leaving 16 bases between the germline ends. Germline V gene lookup returns CDR1 SGHTA and CDR2 FQGNSA. In DNA form, the CDR3 reads TGTGCCAGCAGCCCCGGCGACAGGAGCCGCTACACCTTC. This translates into CASSPGDRSRYTF.

The chain has TRBV25-1 and TRBJ1-2; 7 nucleotides match TRBD1. Looked up from germline, CDR1 is MGHDK and CDR2 is SYGVNS. V lost 4 bases to trimming and J lost 3 bases; unmatched junction nucleotides: 8. The CDR3 covers 15 residues. CDR3 sequence reads: CASSGRGTVYYGYTF. The CDR3 nucleotides read TGTGCCAGCAGTGGACGAGGGACAGTATACTATGGCTACACCTTC.

The V and J genes are TRBV6-2 or TRBV6-3 and TRBJ1-1, with a weak D call TRBD1 (5 bases). Germline-derived CDR1 and CDR2 are MNHEY and SVGEGT. V lost 1 base to trimming and J lost 4 bases, with 13 bases between them. This CDR3 region has 15 residues. CDR3 sequence reads: CASSYWWQGGTEAFF. The CDR3 nucleotides read TGTGCCAGCAGTTACTGGTGGCAGGGAGGCACTGAAGCTTTCTTT.

The J gene is TRBJ2-1, the V gene TRBV2, with D perhaps matching TRBD2 (6 bases). CDR1 and CDR2 (germline): SNHLY, FYNNEI. The V end lost 2 bases, the J end lost 8 bases, and 10 bases lay between the germline ends. The CDR3 has 13 residues. The CDR3 sequence is CASSETSGYEQFF. The CDR3 DNA sequence: TGTGCCAGCAGTGAAACCAGCGGGTATGAGCAGTTCTTC. Together with reference TRBV2 and TRBJ2-1, the CDR3 gives the full variable domain: EPEVTQTPSHQVTQMGQEVILRCVPISNHLYFYWYRQILGQKVEFLVSFYNNEISEKSEIFDDQFSVERPDGSNFTLKIRSTKLEDSAMYFCASSETSGYEQFFGPGTRLTVL.

V and J are TRBV20-1 and TRBJ2-7; 10 bases are a match to TRBD1. CDR3 size: 16 residues. Germline trimming cut 5 bases from V and 1 base from J; bases unmatched to any gene: 11. Germline V CDR1 and CDR2: DFQATT, SNEGSKA (reference sequence). The chain's CDR3 is CSAWGQGLRYSYEQYF. CDR3 DNA: TGCAGTGCTTGGGGACAGGGGCTGCGATATTCCTACGAGCAGTACTTC.

The sample holds one count of this clonotype. The rearrangement joins TRBV20-1 to TRBJ1-2, with D hard to call. Germline V lookup: CDR1 DFQATT, CDR2 SNEGSKA (reference sequence). The CDR3 covers 12 residues. Trimming stripped 3 bases from V and 5 bases from J, with 10 bases between. CDR3 sequence (DNA): TGCAGTGCTAGGTGGACCGGGTATGGCTACACCTTC. This translates into CSARWTGYGYTF.

This clonotype was observed a single time. This chain uses TRBV5-4 with TRBJ1-2; 9 bases are a match to TRBD1. The germline CDR1 and CDR2 sequences are SGHNT and YYREEE (reference sequence). This CDR3 spans 15 amino acids. The V segment lost 4 bases and the J segment 3 bases; nucleotides outside the gene matches: 7. CDR3 sequence: CASSKGTGQDYGYTF. The CDR3 nucleotides are TGTGCCAGCAGCAAAGGGACAGGGCAAGACTATGGCTACACCTTC. Supplemented by reference TRBV5-4 and TRBJ1-2, the full variable domain reads ETGVTQSPTHLIKTRGQQVTLRCSSQSGHNTVSWYQQALGQGPQFIFQYYREEENGRGNFPPRFSGLQFPNYSSELNVNALELDDSALYLCASSKGTGQDYGYTFGSGTRLTVV.

The V call is TRBV6-2 or TRBV6-3, the J call TRBJ2-7; 10 bases map to TRBD2. V lost 6 bases and J lost 2; bases outside the gene matches: 7. In germline, CDR1 is MNHEY, CDR2 SVGEGT. The length of the CDR3 is 15 residues. CDR3 coding DNA: TGTGCCAGCAGATATCTAGCGGGGGATACCTACGAGCAGTACTTC. Its translation: CASRYLAGDTYEQYF.